This T cell receptor (beta chain) was sequenced in a study of shared clonotypes between healthy human individuals. General observations from the study: Of the naive CD4 clonotypes, roughly 5.5% were shared across several donors.

Germline CDR1 is SGDLS and CDR2 is YYNGEE. V shed 4 bases and J 8 bases; nucleotides not matched to a gene: 6. The CDR3 has 15 residues. The sorted-subset replicate PCRs were given around 200 ng DNA, which is some 29,000 T cell genomes. Libraries were prepared by immunoSEQ multiplex PCR; TCRdb keeps only in-frame clonotypes and omits some of them. This sample yields over a million clones, of which about 84% are seen a single time; 0.5% to 0.65% belongs to the top ten. Of note for this clone: What it recognizes is unknown.

Splitting the CD4+ cells yielded a CD45RA+ naive subset and a CD45RA-negative memory subset. The chain is built from TRBV9 and TRBJ2-1; 13 bases are shared with TRBD2. The clonotype originates from a man in his late teens or twenties in good health. Some clones in this sample may be carry-over from other donors' samples. What was sequenced was memory CD4+ T cells from PBMCs. As to subset: CD45RA-negative fraction. The CDR3 region has the DNA TGTGCCAGCAGCATCGGACTAGCGGGAGCTGATGAGCAGTTCTTC. Amino acid sequence: CASSIGLAGADEQFF.